This TCR beta chain was captured by sequencing in a study of molecular identifiers for immune sequencing clone quantification. A few counts support this clonotype. From the PCR reads, TCRdb called clonotypes with MiXCR, one entry per CDR3 protein. The sample holds under 800,000 distinct CDR3 sequences, about 25% seen once. Germline V gene lookup returns CDR1 KGHDR and CDR2 SFDVKD. The CDR3 is made up of 15 amino acids. Trimming removed 4 bases at V and 5 bases at J, with 14 bases between. This chain uses TRBV24-1 with TRBJ2-1; tentative D call: TRBD1 (5 bases). The sample taken for sequencing was naive CD8+ T cells from blood, with Jurkat cell RNA spiked in. The sample's subset: FACS-sorted CD8+CD4-CCR7+CD45RA+ naive T cells. The receptor comes from a human donor in good health. Some libraries in this study had Jurkat cell RNA spiked in. The CDR3 reads CATSEQGPTNNEQFF. CDR3 DNA sequence: TGTGCCACCAGTGAGCAGGGTCCGACCAACAATGAGCAGTTCTTC.